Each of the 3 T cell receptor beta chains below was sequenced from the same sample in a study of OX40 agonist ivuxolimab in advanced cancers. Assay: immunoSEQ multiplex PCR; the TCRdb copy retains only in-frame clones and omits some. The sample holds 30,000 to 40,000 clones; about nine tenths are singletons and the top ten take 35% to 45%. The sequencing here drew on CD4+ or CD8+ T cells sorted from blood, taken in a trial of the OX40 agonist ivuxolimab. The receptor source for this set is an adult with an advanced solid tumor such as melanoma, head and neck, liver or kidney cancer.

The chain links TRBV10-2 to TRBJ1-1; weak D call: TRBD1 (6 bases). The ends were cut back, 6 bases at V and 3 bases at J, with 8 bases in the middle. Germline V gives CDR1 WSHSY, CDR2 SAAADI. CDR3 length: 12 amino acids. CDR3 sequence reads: CASRRGDTEAFF. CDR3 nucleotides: TGCGCCAGCAGAAGGGGGGACACTGAAGCTTTCTTT.

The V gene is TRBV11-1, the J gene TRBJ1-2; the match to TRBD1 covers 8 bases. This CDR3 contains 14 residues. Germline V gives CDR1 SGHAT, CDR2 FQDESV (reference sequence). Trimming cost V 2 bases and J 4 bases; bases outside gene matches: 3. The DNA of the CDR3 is TGTGCCAGCAGCTTACGGACAGGGACCTATGGCTACACCTTC. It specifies CASSLRTGTYGYTF.

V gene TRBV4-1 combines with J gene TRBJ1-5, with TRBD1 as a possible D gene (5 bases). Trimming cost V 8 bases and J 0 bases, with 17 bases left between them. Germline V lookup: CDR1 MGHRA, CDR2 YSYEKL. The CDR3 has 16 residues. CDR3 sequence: CASAPTRGLSNQPQHF. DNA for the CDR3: TGCGCCAGCGCCCCGACCCGGGGCCTTAGCAATCAGCCCCAGCATTTT.